This TCR beta chain originates from a study of blood T cell repertoires in COVID-19. Germline-derived CDR1 and CDR2 are MGHRA and YSYEKL. With 4 bases removed from V and 5 bases from J, the gap between germline ends came to 11 bases. The CDR3 contains 13 residues. Some clones are missing from TCRdb's copy, which holds only in-frame ones; the method was immunoSEQ multiplex PCR. There are over 250,000 clones in the sample; about nine tenths occur only once, and approximately 9% lies in the top ten. The study drew participants aged about 18 to 89 years from around 24 US areas. Clinical history as reported by participants underpinned cohort assignment. Cohort 3 recovered donors had two negative PCRs, clearance, or symptom resolution.

The gene calls are TRBV4-1 and TRBJ2-5; D unclear. The sequenced sample consisted of PBMCs or T cells enriched from blood (not recorded which). The receptor was isolated from a woman in her late teens or twenties who had recovered from COVID-19. The CDR3 DNA follows: TGCGCCAGCAGCCCCAGAGGTTTGGAGACCCAGTACTTC. Translation: CASSPRGLETQYF.